This T cell receptor (beta chain) originates from a study of blood T cell repertoires in COVID-19. The J segment lost 2 bases and the V segment lost 3 bases, leaving 11 bases of the junction unmatched. The CDR3 sequence is 17 residues long. CDR1 and CDR2 from the germline V gene are SGDLS and YYNGEE. Assay used: immunoSEQ multiplex PCR; TCRdb lists only in-frame clones, some missing. The table shows about 240,000 clones, with approximately 83% occurring only once. The chain combines TRBV9 with TRBJ2-1; 7 bases fit TRBD2. Sequenced input: peripheral blood. The TCR was taken from a woman aged 25 to 45 who had recovered from COVID-19. The chain's CDR3 is CASSAKKGLDPYNEQFF. The CDR3 region has the DNA TGTGCCAGCAGCGCAAAAAAAGGACTAGACCCCTACAATGAGCAGTTCTTC.